The clone carrying this T cell receptor (beta chain) has more than one count but fewer than ten. Per the original data handling: Researchers report that nucleated cell counts were estimated from reference gene primer amplification. TCRdb's copy holds only in-frame clones and misses some; the assay was immunoSEQ multiplex PCR. That table supplies the V and J calls and clone size; D and trimming were determined from the DNA. The table shows about 320,000 clones, with nearly 90% occurring only once. This study enrolled people aged 18 to 89 from roughly 22 US geographic areas. The recovered donors of Cohort 3 showed two negative PCRs, clearance, or symptom resolution. The data originate from a study of blood T cell repertoires in COVID-19. Input material: PBMCs or T cells enriched from blood (not recorded which). This receptor was identified in a woman aged 25 to 39 who had recovered from COVID-19.

The CDR3 region is CASSPLTGDEQYF. The CDR3 DNA sequence: TGTGCCAGCAGCCCCTTAACAGGAGACGAGCAGTACTTC. The genes are TRBV6-5 and TRBJ2-7; D may be TRBD1 (5 bases). CDR1 is MNHEY, CDR2 SVGAGI, per germline. The ends were cut back, 6 bases at V and 5 bases at J, with 14 bases in the middle. The CDR3 is 13 amino acids.